This T cell receptor (beta chain) originates from a study of blood T cell repertoires in COVID-19. TCRdb's table, derived via immunoSEQ multiplex PCR, lists solely in-frame clones and lacks some. The sample lists about 62,000 clones; around 87% were seen once. Per germline, CDR1 WSHSY and CDR2 SAAADI. The junction had 13 bases not matched to a gene; V was cut back by 1 base and J by 2 bases. The CDR3 spans 20 residues. The clonotype comes from a man aged 65-85 years with acute or convalescent COVID-19. The chain is built from TRBV10-2 and TRBJ2-3; 12 bases are a match to TRBD1. Sequenced input: peripheral blood. The CDR3: CASSEFGGQGAEVYTDTQYF. The CDR3 region has the DNA TGCGCCAGCAGTGAGTTCGGGGGACAGGGGGCCGAAGTATACACAGATACGCAGTATTTT.